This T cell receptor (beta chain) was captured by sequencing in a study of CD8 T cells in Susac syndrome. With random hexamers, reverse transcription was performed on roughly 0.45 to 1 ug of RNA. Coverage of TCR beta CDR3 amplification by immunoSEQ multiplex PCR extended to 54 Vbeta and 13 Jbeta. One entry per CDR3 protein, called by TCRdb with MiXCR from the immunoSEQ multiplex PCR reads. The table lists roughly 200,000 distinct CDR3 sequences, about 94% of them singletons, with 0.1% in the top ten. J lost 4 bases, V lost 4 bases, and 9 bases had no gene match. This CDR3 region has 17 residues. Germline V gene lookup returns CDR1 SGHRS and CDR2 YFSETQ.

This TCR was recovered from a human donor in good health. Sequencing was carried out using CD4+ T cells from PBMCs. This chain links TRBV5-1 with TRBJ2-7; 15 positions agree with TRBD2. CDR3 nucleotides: TGCGCCAGCAGCCTATCTCCCGGGACTAGCGGGGGGTACGAGCAGTACTTC. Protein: CASSLSPGTSGGYEQYF.